This T cell receptor (beta chain) was found in a study of blood T cell repertoires in COVID-19 (dated by TCRdb to 2018 to 2021). Turning to the overall study: Samples covering the acute and convalescent phases of COVID-19 were provided by collaborators in the United States, Italy and Spain. Deeply sampled blood TCRbeta repertoires from subjects exposed to, actively infected with, or recovered from COVID-19 were included in the dataset. Where available, HLA class I and class II types were taken from metadata supplied by the sample provider and were not determined by assay-based typing. Nearly every sample came with metadata listing a de-identified subject ID, COVID-19 status, age in years and sex. Samples were obtained from the ongoing ImmuneRACE study (first 160 participants) and from some 1,300 subjects provided by 6 global collaborators. The prospective study material was composed of cDNA or gDNA derived from T cells, B-cell-depleted T cells, or PBMCs. The repertoires were made available in a free public database intended to serve as a resource for research on the immune response to SARS-CoV-2. What the authors observed across the whole study: The amount of clinical and demographic metadata varied by source and participant and was provided uncurated.

This clone was seen a handful of times. Its binding antigen is unknown. No base-level quality is on record; no much larger clone is a single base apart. One collaborating source in Seattle enrolled patients while the patients were actively infected and followed the patients over time throughout the course of disease. Whole blood was collected in K2EDTA tubes by collaborating institutions according to the institutions' own protocols. For TCRbeta analysis, collaborator samples were shipped as frozen whole blood, as isolated PBMCs, or as DNA extracted from either sample type. TCRbeta CDR3 regions were amplified from genomic DNA by means of the immunoSEQ Assay, a bias-controlled multiplex PCR. The authors' pipeline ran thus. Nucleated cell counts per sample were estimated from amplification of reference gene primers within the assay. Sequence reads were collapsed and filtered to measure the absolute abundance of every unique TCRbeta CDR3 rearrangement. For each sample, productive Simpson clonality was calculated as the square root of Simpson's diversity index over productive rearrangements. This immuneACCESS table, as held by TCRdb, lists in-frame sequences with V and J called but not all clones. Of the missing ones, under half trace to an unresolved V gene in checked studies; the others have no known cause. That table gives V, J and clone size, and the DNA gave D and trimming. The sample includes 400,000 or so clones, with around 90% observed a single time. Clones ranked in the top ten supply 0.75% to 0.85% of the sample.

In the germline V gene, CDR1 corresponds to KGHDR and CDR2 to SFDVKD. The CDR3 goes from the cysteine to the phenylalanine over 14 residues. This entry keeps only the CDR3 DNA: 42 bases, framed from base 1. V lost 4 bases and J lost 7 bases, and the count of bases not matched to a germline gene is 5. Sequences were obtained from peripheral blood. This TCR came from a man between 18 and 29 years old with COVID-19, enrolled during active disease. Recombination joined TRBV24-1 with TRBJ2-1; 8 junctional bases match TRBD2. The CDR3 corresponds to CATSDPRLANEQFF. In nucleotides, the sequence is TGTGCCACCAGTGACCCCAGACTAGCGAATGAGCAGTTCTTC.